This T cell receptor beta chain emerged from a study of PD-L1 blockade in urothelial cancer. Study as a whole: Men with urothelial cancer arising in the bladder made up most of the roughly 29 patients. Between 0 and 3 prior chemotherapy regimens had been given to patients. Blood drawn 3 weeks (second dose) and 6 weeks after treatment start was analyzed.

The germline CDR1 and CDR2 sequences are MDHEN and SYDVKM. Between the trimmed V and J ends, which lost 1 base and 6 bases, there was a span of 10 bases. There are 13 residues in the CDR3. Time point given: pretreatment peripheral blood. Measured with immunoSEQ multiplex PCR; TCRdb has only the in-frame clones, and not every one. The data show 70,000 to 75,000 clones, 84% seen once. The sequence derives from a woman aged 70-85 years with urothelial cancer. The chain uses TRBV28 and TRBJ2-7; possible D gene TRBD2, 6 bases. Sequencing was performed on PBMCs, taken around atezolizumab (anti-PD-L1) treatment. The CDR3 is CASSLSWDSEQYF. CDR3 nucleotides: TGTGCCAGCAGTTTATCGTGGGACTCCGAGCAGTACTTC.